This T cell receptor (beta chain) derives from a study of cytomegalovirus exposure and HLA in healthy donors. The PCR contained 60 Vbeta and 13 Jbeta primers. TCRdb's table, derived via immunoSEQ multiplex PCR, lists solely in-frame clones and lacks some. The table lists 200,000 to 250,000 clones. Germline V lookup: CDR1 MNHEY, CDR2 SMNVEV (reference sequence). The CDR3 is 16 amino acids. V shed 5 bases and J 5 bases; nucleotides not matched to a gene: 11. Sequencing was carried out using PBMCs. The sequence derives from a girl aged 2 to 9 in good health and CMV-seropositive. V is TRBV27 and J is TRBJ2-1, with 8 bases aligning to TRBD2. In DNA form, the CDR3 reads TGTGCCAGCAGTCGAGGGGGACTAGGAACAAACAATGAGCAGTTCTTC. This translates into CASSRGGLGTNNEQFF.